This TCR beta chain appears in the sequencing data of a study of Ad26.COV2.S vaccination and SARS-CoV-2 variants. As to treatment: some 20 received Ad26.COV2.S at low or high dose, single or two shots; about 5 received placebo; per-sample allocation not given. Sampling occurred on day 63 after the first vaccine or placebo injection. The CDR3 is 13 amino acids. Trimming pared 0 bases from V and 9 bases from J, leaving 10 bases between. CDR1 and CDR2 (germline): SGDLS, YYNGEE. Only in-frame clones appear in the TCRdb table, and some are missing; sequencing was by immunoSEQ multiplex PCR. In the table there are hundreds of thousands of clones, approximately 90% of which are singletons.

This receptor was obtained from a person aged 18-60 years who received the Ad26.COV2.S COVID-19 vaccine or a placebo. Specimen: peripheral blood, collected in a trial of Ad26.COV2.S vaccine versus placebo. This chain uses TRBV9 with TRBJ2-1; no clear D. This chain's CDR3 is CASSVGWSGEQFF. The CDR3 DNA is TGTGCCAGCAGCGTAGGTTGGTCCGGTGAGCAGTTCTTC.